Listed here are 9 T cell receptor beta chains from one sample, sequenced in a study of identical twins. TCRdb redid the calling of the 5' RACE reads with MiXCR, one entry per CDR3 protein. Here the sample spans 500,000 or so distinct CDR3 sequences, less than 25% being singletons. A further study also used this sample, focusing on T cells expressing NK-cell markers.

Sequencing used CD4+ T cells sorted from blood. All receptors derive from a young woman in good health.

This clonotype has more than one count but fewer than ten. The V call is TRBV20-1, the J call TRBJ2-3; no firm D call. The CDR3 contains 12 residues. V was clipped by 3 bases and J by 4 bases, with 8 bases between them. Germline-derived CDR1 and CDR2 are DFQATT and SNEGSKA (reference sequence). The CDR3 DNA sequence: TGCAGTGCTAGTTTTACAGCAGATACGCAGTATTTT. It codes for CSASFTADTQYF.

This clonotype was counted a few times. The J gene is TRBJ2-7, the V gene TRBV10-3, with D perhaps matching TRBD1 (5 bases). CDR3 length: 10 residues. With 10 bases removed from V and 6 bases from J, the gap between germline ends came to 10 bases. CDR1 is ENHRY, CDR2 SYGVKD, per germline. CDR3 protein: CAKTDSEQYF. CDR3 nucleotide sequence: TGTGCCAAGACAGATTCCGAGCAGTACTTC.

V and J are TRBV12-3 or TRBV12-4 and TRBJ2-3; possibly TRBD2 for D (5 bases). Trimming cost V 6 bases and J 5 bases, with 18 bases left between them. The CDR3 has 15 residues. This CDR3 is CASSSLLENVDTQYF. The CDR3 region has the DNA TGTGCCAGCAGCTCCCTACTAGAGAACGTAGATACGCAGTATTTT.

V and J are TRBV12-3 or TRBV12-4 and TRBJ2-2; a weak D match, TRBD2 (6 bases). This CDR3 is built from 15 residues. The ends were cut back, 5 bases at V and 1 base at J, with 11 bases in the middle. CDR3 loop: CASSPVGGNTGELFF. As DNA, the CDR3 is TGTGCCAGCAGTCCGGTGGGAGGGAACACCGGGGAGCTGTTTTTT.

This clonotype came up a few times. This chain links TRBV12-3 or TRBV12-4 with TRBJ2-7; D possibly corresponds to TRBD1 (6 bases). The ends were cut back, 2 bases at V and 5 bases at J, with 13 bases in the middle. The CDR3 is 14 residues long. The CDR3, as DNA: TGTGCCAGCAGTTTAATCGGGACAACAGACGAGCAGTACTTC. This codes for CASSLIGTTDEQYF.

In its sample, this clonotype was seen a few times. The chain couples TRBV4-3 to TRBJ2-3, with D possibly being TRBD1 or TRBD2 (6 bases each). CDR3 length: 16 amino acids. Trimming took 4 bases from V and 7 from J, leaving 21 bases between them. Looked up from germline, CDR1 is LGHNA and CDR2 is YSLEER. CDR3 DNA sequence: TGCGCCAGCAGCCCGGGGGCAGGAAATAGCGTGTATACGCAGTATTTT. This codes for CASSPGAGNSVYTQYF.

The rearrangement uses TRBV5-1 and TRBJ1-2; 8 nucleotides line up with TRBD1. V trimming: 4 bases; J trimming: 8 bases; junction bases outside the gene matches: 7. This CDR3 is 13 amino acids long. CDR1 and CDR2 from the germline V gene are SGHRS and YFSETQ. CDR3 amino acids: CASSPGQGRGYTF. The CDR3 DNA follows: TGCGCCAGCAGCCCCGGACAGGGTCGAGGCTACACCTTC. The full variable domain, completed using reference TRBV5-1 and TRBJ1-2, is KAGVTQTPRYLIKTRGQQVTLSCSPISGHRSVSWYQQTPGQGLQFLFEYFSETQRNKGNFPGRFSGRQFSNSRSEMNVSTLELGDSALYLCASSPGQGRGYTFGSGTRLTVV.

This clonotype appeared a few times. The rearrangement uses TRBV6-5 and TRBJ1-2; a possible D gene is TRBD1 (5 bases). Between the trimmed V and J ends, which lost 10 bases and 4 bases, there was a span of 10 bases. The length of the CDR3 is 11 residues. CDR1 and CDR2 (germline): MNHEY, SVGAGI. CDR3 bases: TGTGCCACCAAGAGGGGCTATGGCTACACCTTC. As protein: CATKRGYGYTF.

The V and J genes are TRBV5-1 and TRBJ2-6; D possibly corresponds to TRBD1 (5 bases). This CDR3 has 19 amino acids. Germline CDR1 is SGHRS and CDR2 is YFSETQ. Between the trimmed V and J ends, which lost 4 bases and 0 bases, there was a span of 20 bases. CDR3 loop: CASSRQGIDPLSGANVLTF. CDR3 in DNA: TGCGCCAGCAGCCGGCAGGGTATTGACCCTCTCTCTGGGGCCAACGTCCTGACTTTC. Based on the CDR3 plus reference TRBV5-1 and TRBJ2-6, the full variable domain is KAGVTQTPRYLIKTRGQQVTLSCSPISGHRSVSWYQQTPGQGLQFLFEYFSETQRNKGNFPGRFSGRQFSNSRSEMNVSTLELGDSALYLCASSRQGIDPLSGANVLTFGAGSRLTVL.